This TCR beta chain emerged from a study of blood T cell repertoires in COVID-19. At the level of the study: The cDNA or gDNA used as material had been derived from T cells, B-cell-depleted T cells, or PBMCs.

In the original workflow: Amplification from reference gene primers served as the basis for estimated nucleated cell counts. Only in-frame clones appear in the TCRdb table, and some are missing; sequencing was by immunoSEQ multiplex PCR. The DNA was the basis for D and trimming; V, J and clone size are from that table. The data show about 160,000 clones, roughly 90% seen once. The CDR3 runs 17 residues. Trimming stripped 0 bases from V and 3 bases from J, with 17 bases between. Looked up from germline, CDR1 is SGHAT and CDR2 is FQNNGV. The TCR was taken from a man aged 18 to 29 with acute or convalescent COVID-19. This chain connects TRBV11-2 to TRBJ1-1; maybe TRBD1 (6 bases). The sequenced sample was peripheral blood. For the CDR3, the DNA is TGTGCCAGCAGCTTAGAGGGACACAGGACCCCCTACACTGAAGCTTTCTTT. This gives the protein CASSLEGHRTPYTEAFF.